This entry lists 21 T cell receptor beta chains sequenced from one sample in a study of shared clonotypes between healthy human individuals. The data were produced by immunoSEQ multiplex PCR, yet TCRdb's version contains in-frame clones alone and is incomplete. The sample shows 2,500,000 or so clones, 93% of them seen only once. The source material was naive CD4+ T cells from PBMCs. The sample's subset: CD45RA+ positively selected. The receptors shown here come from a man aged 18-30 years in good health. Some clones in this sample may be carry-over from other donors' samples.

CDR3 nucleotide sequence: TGTGCCAGTAGTGTCCGACAGGGGAACTACACCTTC. It yields the protein CASSVRQGNYTF. The V call is TRBV19, the J call TRBJ1-2; 8 bases match TRBD1. Germline loops: CDR1 LNHDA, CDR2 SQIVND (reference sequence). The J segment lost 10 bases and the V segment lost 5 bases, leaving 6 bases of the junction unmatched. CDR3 length equals 12 residues.

The chain has TRBV6-1 and TRBJ1-5; D unresolved. There are 15 residues in the CDR3. Germline CDR1 is MNHNS and CDR2 is SASEGT. The germline V and J ends were trimmed by 7 bases and 6 bases, with 19 bases remaining between them. CDR3 coding DNA: TGTGCCAGCACAAAGGACCTTCCAATCGTTCAGCCCCAGCATTTT. Protein product: CASTKDLPIVQPQHF.

The chain couples TRBV9 to TRBJ2-7; D might be TRBD1 or TRBD2, each matching 5 bases. With 0 bases removed from V and 2 bases from J, the gap between germline ends came to 9 bases. The CDR3 contains 14 residues. The germline gives CDR1 SGDLS, CDR2 YYNGEE. The CDR3 bases are TGTGCCAGCAGCGTAGCCCCGGGACCCTACGAGCAGTACTTC. The encoded protein is CASSVAPGPYEQYF.

This rearrangement joins TRBV2 to TRBJ1-4, with unresolved D. The CDR3 runs to 15 residues. Looked up from germline, CDR1 is SNHLY and CDR2 is FYNNEI. With 5 bases removed from V and 0 bases from J, the gap between germline ends came to 10 bases. The CDR3 nucleotides are TGTGCCAGCAGTAAATCATTAGCAACTAATGAAAAACTGTTTTTT. It specifies CASSKSLATNEKLFF.

This chain links TRBV9 with TRBJ1-3, with no clear D. V was pared by 0 bases and J by 4 bases, with 11 bases between. The CDR3 has 15 amino acids. CDR1 is SGDLS and CDR2 is YYNGEE in the germline V gene. The DNA for the CDR3 is TGTGCCAGCAGCGTAGGAGGGCATCCGGGAAACACCATATATTTT. Encoded protein: CASSVGGHPGNTIYF.

The V call is TRBV5-1, the J call TRBJ2-7; perhaps TRBD2 as D (5 bases). The CDR3 length is 14 residues. Germline lookup yields CDR1 SGHRS and CDR2 YFSETQ. Deletions cut 4 bases from V and 3 bases from J, with 14 bases between. Here the CDR3 DNA reads TGCGCCAGCAGCCTTCTTAGCGTAAACTACGAGCAGTACTTC. This codes for CASSLLSVNYEQYF.

The rearrangement joins TRBV19 to TRBJ2-6; D not resolved. Deletions cut 3 bases from V and 4 bases from J, with 7 bases between. Germline assignment: CDR1 LNHDA and CDR2 SQIVND (reference sequence). The CDR3 runs to 14 residues. The CDR3 sequence is CASSMIDGANVLTF. In nucleotides, the CDR3 is TGTGCCAGTAGTATGATTGACGGGGCCAACGTCCTGACTTTC.

This chain links TRBV4-1 with TRBJ2-3; a possible D gene is TRBD2 (6 bases). Germline V gene sequence: CDR1 MGHRA, CDR2 YSYEKL. The CDR3 has 16 amino acids. V shed 0 bases and J shed 6 bases, with 16 bases lying between them. The CDR3 bases are TGCGCCAGCAGCCAAGATCGTCTGACTAGTTCCGATACGCAGTATTTT. Its translation is CASSQDRLTSSDTQYF.

The chain links TRBV6-1 to TRBJ2-1; D possibly matches TRBD1 or TRBD2 (6 bases each). CDR1 and CDR2 from the germline V gene are MNHNS and SASEGT. There are 13 residues in the CDR3. V was cut by 5 bases and J by 12 bases, with 17 bases left in between. The CDR3 spells CASSSKAGTPQFF. The CDR3 nucleotides read TGTGCCAGCAGTTCAAAGGCGGGGACACCGCAGTTCTTC.

The chain recombines TRBV4-3 with TRBJ2-5, with TRBD1 matching 7 bases. CDR3 length equals 17 residues. In germline, CDR1 is LGHNA, CDR2 YSLEER. Trimming took 3 bases from V and 3 from J; bases not matched to a gene: 13. The CDR3 region has the DNA TGCGCCAGCAGCCAGGATACCAGTATCACAGGGGAAGAGACCCAGTACTTC. It encodes CASSQDTSITGEETQYF.

The gene calls are TRBV5-5 and TRBJ2-4, with D perhaps TRBD2 (6 bases). CDR3 size: 16 residues. The germline gives CDR1 SGHKS, CDR2 YYEKEE (reference sequence). Deletions cut 0 bases from V and 0 bases from J, with 10 bases between. The CDR3 DNA reads as TGTGCCAGCAGCTTGGGGGGAGGATTAGCCAAAAACATTCAGTACTTC. This translates into CASSLGGGLAKNIQYF.

The genes are TRBV23-1 and TRBJ2-7; either TRBD1 or TRBD2 may supply D (5 bases each). TRBV23-1 is noted as an ORF with a role that remains uncertain. The CDR3 length is 12 residues. Trimming pared 9 bases from V and 0 bases from J, leaving 9 bases between. This CDR3 is CARTGTSYEQYF. The CDR3 region has the DNA TGCGCCAGAACCGGGACCTCCTACGAGCAGTACTTC.

This chain connects TRBV28 to TRBJ1-5; 9 bases align to TRBD1. The CDR3 is 19 amino acids. The V segment lost 4 bases and the J segment 2 bases; nucleotides outside the gene matches: 15. Germline assignment: CDR1 MDHEN and CDR2 SYDVKM. DNA for the CDR3: TGTGCCAGCAGTTCCGGGACAGGGAGAAATTTCTATGGCAATCAGCCCCAGCATTTT. It yields the protein CASSSGTGRNFYGNQPQHF.

The genes are TRBV5-4 and TRBJ2-5; 10 bases agree with TRBD1. The CDR3 totals 20 residues. Germline lookup yields CDR1 SGHNT and CDR2 YYREEE (reference sequence). With 7 bases clipped from V and 4 bases from J, the junction kept 25 bases outside the gene matches. Here the CDR3 DNA reads TGTGCCAGCCTTCCTGCGCCGGGACAGGGGCAAGAAACGATGCGAGAGACCCAGTACTTC. The encoded protein is CASLPAPGQGQETMRETQYF. Full variable domain (remainder filled in from reference TRBV5-4 and TRBJ2-5): ETGVTQSPTHLIKTRGQQVTLRCSSQSGHNTVSWYQQALGQGPQFIFQYYREEENGRGNFPPRFSGLQFPNYSSELNVNALELDDSALYLCASLPAPGQGQETMRETQYFGPGTRLLVL.

In the case of this clone: Other nucleotide sequences from this sample produce the same CDR3. The chain is built from TRBV15 and TRBJ2-7, with D uncertain. The CDR3 has 13 amino acids. The V end lost 0 bases, the J end lost 5 bases, and 8 bases lay between the germline ends. Germline-derived CDR1 and CDR2 are LNHNV and YYDKDF (reference sequence). This chain's CDR3 is CATSRDSRDEQYF. CDR3 in DNA: TGTGCCACCAGCAGAGATTCAAGGGACGAGCAGTACTTC.

A single count supports this clone. The chain's CDR3 is CASSETGKHYEQYF. In nucleotides, the CDR3 is TGTGCCAGCAGCGAGACAGGGAAACACTACGAGCAGTACTTC. V usage is TRBV7-9 and J usage is TRBJ2-7; TRBD1 agrees at 7 bases. Looked up from germline, CDR1 is SEHNR and CDR2 is FQNEAQ (reference sequence). This CDR3 has 14 amino acids. The trim removed 5 bases at V and 3 bases at J, leaving 7 bases unmatched.

About this clone itself: Other DNA sequences in the sample encode the same CDR3. The chain carries TRBV6-5 and TRBJ2-7, with a weak D call TRBD1 (6 bases). The CDR3 sequence is 15 residues long. Germline CDR1 MNHEY, CDR2 SVGAGI. Trimming pared 1 base from V and 0 bases from J, leaving 10 bases between. The CDR3 DNA reads TGTGCCAGCAGTTACTTTCTAGGGGGCTCCTACGAGCAGTACTTC. Translating gives CASSYFLGGSYEQYF.

This clone was seen a few times. The rearrangement links TRBV19 to TRBJ1-2, with D possibly TRBD1 on 5 matching bases. V was pared by 3 bases and J by 4 bases, with 12 bases between. There are 14 residues in the CDR3. Per the germline V gene, CDR1 is LNHDA and CDR2 is SQIVND (reference sequence). DNA of the CDR3: TGTGCCAGTAGTATCTCGGGGCAGGGCTATGGCTACACCTTC. Translated, it gives CASSISGQGYGYTF.

This clone occurred once. The V gene is TRBV7-6, the J gene TRBJ2-7, with TRBD2 identical over 13 bases. Germline lookup yields CDR1 SGHVS and CDR2 FNYEAQ. The CDR3 contains 15 residues. The J segment lost 5 bases and the V segment lost 5 bases, leaving 6 bases of the junction unmatched. CDR3 DNA sequence: TGTGCCAGCAGCGGCAGGACTAGCGGGAGCCACGAGCAGTACTTC. Translated, it gives CASSGRTSGSHEQYF.

In its sample, this clone was seen a few times. The chain uses TRBV29-1 and TRBJ1-2, with TRBD1 identical over 7 bases. This CDR3 is built from 12 residues. The V segment lost 8 bases and the J segment 7 bases; nucleotides outside the gene matches: 10. Looked up from germline, CDR1 is SQVTM and CDR2 is ANQGSEA. Written as DNA, the CDR3 is TGCAGCCTACTAGGAGGGGGCGTTGGCTACACCTTC. This codes for CSLLGGGVGYTF. The whole variable domain, remainder taken from reference TRBV29-1 and TRBJ1-2, is SAVISQKPSRDICQRGTSLTIQCQVDSQVTMMFWYRQQPGQSLTLIATANQGSEATYESGFVIDKFPISRPNLTFSTLTVSNMSPEDSSIYLCSLLGGGVGYTFGSGTRLTVV.

On this clone: At the DNA level, this CDR3 is encoded by other sequences in the same sample as well. V is TRBV7-2 and J is TRBJ2-3; perhaps D is TRBD1 or TRBD2 (5 bases each). The V gene lost 1 base and the J gene lost 6 bases, with 11 bases spanning the gap. Per the germline V gene, CDR1 is SGHTA and CDR2 is FQGNSA. The CDR3 covers 14 residues. This chain's CDR3 is CASSLGRGTDTQYF. CDR3 nucleotide sequence: TGTGCCAGCAGCTTAGGGCGAGGGACCGATACGCAGTATTTT. The complete variable domain, with remaining parts taken from reference TRBV7-2 and TRBJ2-3, reads GAGVSQSPSNKVTEKGKDVELRCDPISGHTALYWYRQSLGQGLEFLIYFQGNSAPDKSGLPSDRFSAERTGGSVSTLTIQRTQQEDSAVYLCASSLGRGTDTQYFGPGTRLTVL.